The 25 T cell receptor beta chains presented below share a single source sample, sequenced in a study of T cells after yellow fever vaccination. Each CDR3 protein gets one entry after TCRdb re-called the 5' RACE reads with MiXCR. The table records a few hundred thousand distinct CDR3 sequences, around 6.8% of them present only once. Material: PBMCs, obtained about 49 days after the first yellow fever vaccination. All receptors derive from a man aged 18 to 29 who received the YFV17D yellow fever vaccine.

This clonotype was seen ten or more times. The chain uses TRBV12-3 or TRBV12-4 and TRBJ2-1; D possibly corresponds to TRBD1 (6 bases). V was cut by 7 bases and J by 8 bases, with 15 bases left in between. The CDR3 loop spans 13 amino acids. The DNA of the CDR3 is TGTGCCAGCACCCAATCGACAGGCTATGAGCAGTTCTTC. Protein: CASTQSTGYEQFF.

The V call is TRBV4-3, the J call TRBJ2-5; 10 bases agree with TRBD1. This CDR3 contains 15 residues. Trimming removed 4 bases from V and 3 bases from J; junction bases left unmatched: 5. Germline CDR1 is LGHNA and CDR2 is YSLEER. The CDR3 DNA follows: TGCGCCAGCAGCCGGGGACAGGGGCCTGAAGAGACCCAGTACTTC. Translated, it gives CASSRGQGPEETQYF.

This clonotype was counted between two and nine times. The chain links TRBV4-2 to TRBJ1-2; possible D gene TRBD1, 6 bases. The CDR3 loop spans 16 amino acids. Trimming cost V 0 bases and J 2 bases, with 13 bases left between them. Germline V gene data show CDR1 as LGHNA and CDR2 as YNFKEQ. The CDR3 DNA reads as TGTGCCAGCAGCCAAGATAGGGGGTCTGGGAACTATGGCTACACCTTC. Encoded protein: CASSQDRGSGNYGYTF.

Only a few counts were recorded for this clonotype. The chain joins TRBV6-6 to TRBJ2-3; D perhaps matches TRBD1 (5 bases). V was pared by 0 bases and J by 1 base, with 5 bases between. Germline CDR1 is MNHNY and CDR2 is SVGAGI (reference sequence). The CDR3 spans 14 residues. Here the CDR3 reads CASSYSQGTDTQYF. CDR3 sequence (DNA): TGTGCCAGCAGTTACTCACAGGGCACAGATACGCAGTATTTT.

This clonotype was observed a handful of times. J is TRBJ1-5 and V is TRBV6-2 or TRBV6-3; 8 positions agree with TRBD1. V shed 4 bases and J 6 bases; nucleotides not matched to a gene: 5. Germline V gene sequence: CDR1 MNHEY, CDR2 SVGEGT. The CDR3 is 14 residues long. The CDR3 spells CASSSSGGFQPQHF. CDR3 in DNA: TGTGCCAGCAGTTCCTCAGGGGGCTTTCAGCCCCAGCATTTT.

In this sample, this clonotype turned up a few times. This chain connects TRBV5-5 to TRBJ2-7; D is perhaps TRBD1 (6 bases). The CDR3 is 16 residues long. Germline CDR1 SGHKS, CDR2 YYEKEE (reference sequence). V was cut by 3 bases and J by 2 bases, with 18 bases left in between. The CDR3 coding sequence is TGTGCCAGCAGCTACGGGCCGCTCCGGGACACCTACGAGCAGTACTTC. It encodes CASSYGPLRDTYEQYF. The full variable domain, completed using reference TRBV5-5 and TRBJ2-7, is DAGVTQSPTHLIKTRGQQVTLRCSPISGHKSVSWYQQVLGQGPQFIFQYYEKEERGRGNFPDRFSARQFPNYSSELNVNALLLGDSALYLCASSYGPLRDTYEQYFGPGTRLTVT.

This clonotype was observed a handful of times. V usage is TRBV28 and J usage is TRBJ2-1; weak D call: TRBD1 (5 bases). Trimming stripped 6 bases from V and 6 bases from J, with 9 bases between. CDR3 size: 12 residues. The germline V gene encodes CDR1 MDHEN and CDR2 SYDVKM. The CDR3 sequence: CASRTQVNEQFF. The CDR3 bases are TGTGCCAGCAGGACACAGGTCAATGAGCAGTTCTTC.

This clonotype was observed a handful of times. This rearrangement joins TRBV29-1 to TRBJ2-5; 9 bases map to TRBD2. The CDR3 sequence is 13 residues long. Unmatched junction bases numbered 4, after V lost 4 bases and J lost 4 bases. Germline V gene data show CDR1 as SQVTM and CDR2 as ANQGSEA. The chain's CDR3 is CSVGTSDPETQYF. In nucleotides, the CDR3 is TGCAGCGTTGGGACTAGCGATCCAGAGACCCAGTACTTC.

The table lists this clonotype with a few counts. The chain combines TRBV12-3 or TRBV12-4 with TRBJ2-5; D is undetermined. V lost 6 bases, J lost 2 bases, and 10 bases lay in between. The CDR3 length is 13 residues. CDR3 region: CASRLIGQETQYF. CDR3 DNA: TGTGCCAGCAGACTCATAGGACAAGAGACCCAGTACTTC.

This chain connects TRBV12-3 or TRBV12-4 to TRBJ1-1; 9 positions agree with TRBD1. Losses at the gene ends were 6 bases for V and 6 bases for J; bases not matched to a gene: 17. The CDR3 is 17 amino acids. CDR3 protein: CASRMTGGGASHAEAFF. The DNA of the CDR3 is TGTGCCAGCAGGATGACAGGGGGGGGGGCCTCACACGCTGAAGCTTTCTTT.

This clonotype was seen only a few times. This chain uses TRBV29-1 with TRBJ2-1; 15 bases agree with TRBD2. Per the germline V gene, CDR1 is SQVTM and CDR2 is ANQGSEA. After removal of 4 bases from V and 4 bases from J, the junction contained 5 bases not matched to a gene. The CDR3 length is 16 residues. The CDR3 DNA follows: TGCAGCGTTGGGGGACTAGCGGGGGGATCTTACAATGAGCAGTTCTTC. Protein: CSVGGLAGGSYNEQFF.

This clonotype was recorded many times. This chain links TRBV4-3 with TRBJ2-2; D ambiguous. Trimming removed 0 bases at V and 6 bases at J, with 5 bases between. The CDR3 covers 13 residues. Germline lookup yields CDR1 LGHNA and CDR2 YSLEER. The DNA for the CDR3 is TGCGCCAGCAGCCAAGAGACTTCCGGGGAGCTGTTTTTT. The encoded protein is CASSQETSGELFF.

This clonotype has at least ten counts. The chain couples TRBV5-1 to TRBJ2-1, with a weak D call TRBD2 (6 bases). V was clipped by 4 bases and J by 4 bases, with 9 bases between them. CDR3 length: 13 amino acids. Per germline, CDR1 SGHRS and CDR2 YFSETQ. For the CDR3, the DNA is TGCGCCAGCAGCCTGACTAGATACAATGAGCAGTTCTTC. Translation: CASSLTRYNEQFF.

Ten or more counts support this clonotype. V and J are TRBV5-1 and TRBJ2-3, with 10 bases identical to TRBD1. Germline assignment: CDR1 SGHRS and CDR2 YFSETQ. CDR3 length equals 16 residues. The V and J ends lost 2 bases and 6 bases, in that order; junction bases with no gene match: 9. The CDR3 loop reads CASSFDPGTGADTQYF. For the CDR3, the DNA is TGCGCCAGCAGCTTCGATCCCGGGACAGGGGCGGATACGCAGTATTTT.

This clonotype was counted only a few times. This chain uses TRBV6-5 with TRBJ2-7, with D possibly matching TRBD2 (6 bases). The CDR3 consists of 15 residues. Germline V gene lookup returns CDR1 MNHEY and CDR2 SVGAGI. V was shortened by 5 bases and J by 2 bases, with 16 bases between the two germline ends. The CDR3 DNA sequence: TGTGCCAGCAGTCACCTCCGGGACTCTCCCTACGAGCAGTACGTC. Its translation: CASSHLRDSPYEQYV.

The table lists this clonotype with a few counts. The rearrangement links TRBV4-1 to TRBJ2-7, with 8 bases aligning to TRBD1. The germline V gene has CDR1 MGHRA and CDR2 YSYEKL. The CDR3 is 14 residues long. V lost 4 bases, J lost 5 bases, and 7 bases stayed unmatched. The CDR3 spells CASSPGTGNHEQYV. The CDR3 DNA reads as TGCGCCAGCAGCCCAGGGACAGGCAATCACGAGCAGTACGTC.

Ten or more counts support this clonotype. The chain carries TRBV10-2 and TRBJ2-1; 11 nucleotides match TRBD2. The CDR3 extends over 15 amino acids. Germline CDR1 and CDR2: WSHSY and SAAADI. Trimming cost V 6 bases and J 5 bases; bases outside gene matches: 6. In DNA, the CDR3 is TGCGCCAGCAGGGACATAGCGGGGGGGCACAATGAGCAGTTCTTC. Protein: CASRDIAGGHNEQFF.

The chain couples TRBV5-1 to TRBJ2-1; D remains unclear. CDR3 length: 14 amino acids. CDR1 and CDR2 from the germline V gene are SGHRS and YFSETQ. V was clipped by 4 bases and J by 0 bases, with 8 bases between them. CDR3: CASSGESSYNEQFF. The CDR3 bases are TGCGCCAGCAGCGGTGAAAGCTCCTACAATGAGCAGTTCTTC.

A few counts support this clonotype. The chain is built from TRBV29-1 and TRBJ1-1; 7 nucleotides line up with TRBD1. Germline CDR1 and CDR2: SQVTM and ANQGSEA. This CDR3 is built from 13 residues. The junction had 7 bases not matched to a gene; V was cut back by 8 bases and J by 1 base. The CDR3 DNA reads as TGCAGCTCACAGGGGAGCTGGAACACTGAAGCTTTCTTT. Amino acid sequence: CSSQGSWNTEAFF.

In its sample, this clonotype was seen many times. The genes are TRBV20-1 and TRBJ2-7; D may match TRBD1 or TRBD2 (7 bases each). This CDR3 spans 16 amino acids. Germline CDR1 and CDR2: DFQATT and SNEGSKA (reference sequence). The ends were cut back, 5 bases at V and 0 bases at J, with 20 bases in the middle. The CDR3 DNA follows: TGCAGTGCTCCCCCGGGGAGGGGGCGTAGCTCCTACGAGCAGTACGTC. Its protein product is CSAPPGRGRSSYEQYV.

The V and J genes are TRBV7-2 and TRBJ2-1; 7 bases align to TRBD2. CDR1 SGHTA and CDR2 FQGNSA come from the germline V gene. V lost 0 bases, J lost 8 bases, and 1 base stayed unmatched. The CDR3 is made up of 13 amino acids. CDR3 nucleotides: TGTGCCAGCAGCTTAGCGGGGGGGGATGAGCAGTTCTTC. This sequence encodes CASSLAGGDEQFF.

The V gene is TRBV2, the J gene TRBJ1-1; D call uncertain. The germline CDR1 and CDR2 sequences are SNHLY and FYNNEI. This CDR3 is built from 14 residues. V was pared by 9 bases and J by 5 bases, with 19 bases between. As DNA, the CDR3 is TGTGCCAGGGCCCCCGGGGTTCGACGGACTGAAGCTTTCTTT. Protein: CARAPGVRRTEAFF.

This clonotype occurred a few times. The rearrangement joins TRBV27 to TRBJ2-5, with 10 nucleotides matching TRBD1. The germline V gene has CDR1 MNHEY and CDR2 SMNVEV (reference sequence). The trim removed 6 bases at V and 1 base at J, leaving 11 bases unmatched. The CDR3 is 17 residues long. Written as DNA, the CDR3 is TGTGCCAGCAGCTCACTTCTCCGGACAGGGGGCCAAGAGACCCAGTACTTC. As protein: CASSSLLRTGGQETQYF.

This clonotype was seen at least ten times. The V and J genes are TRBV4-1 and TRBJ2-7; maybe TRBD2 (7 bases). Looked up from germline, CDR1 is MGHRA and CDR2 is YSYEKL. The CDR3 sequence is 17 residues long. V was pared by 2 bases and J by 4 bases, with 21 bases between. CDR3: CASSQSFARGARYEQYF. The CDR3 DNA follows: TGCGCCAGCAGCCAATCCTTCGCCCGGGGGGCGAGATACGAGCAGTACTTC.

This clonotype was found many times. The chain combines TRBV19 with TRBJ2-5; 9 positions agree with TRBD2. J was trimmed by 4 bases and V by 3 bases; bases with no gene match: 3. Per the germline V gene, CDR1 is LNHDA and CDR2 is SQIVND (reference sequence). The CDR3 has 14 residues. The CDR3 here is CASSILAGLETQYF. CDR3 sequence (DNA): TGTGCCAGTAGTATCCTAGCGGGGCTAGAGACCCAGTACTTC.